The rows below give T cell receptor beta chains drawn from one sample of a study of blood T cell repertoires in COVID-19. Libraries were prepared by immunoSEQ multiplex PCR; TCRdb keeps only in-frame clonotypes and omits some of them. Seen here are about 150,000 clones, over 75% observed once, and the top ten hold 10% to 15%. Source material: peripheral blood. These receptors all come from a man between 70 and 80 years old who had recovered from COVID-19. The CDR3 runs from the conserved cysteine through the conserved F or W. Fields, in order: D gene, clone size, V gene, J gene, CDR3 DNA, CDR3 protein. A D gene is named only where the DNA matches it firmly. Clone size is given for some rows only: seen once, a few or many times, or a class if the clone is expanded.

D gene: TRBD2; clone size: once; V gene: TRBV28; J gene: TRBJ2-2; CDR3 DNA: TGTGCCAGCAGGCAACGACTAGCGGCCGCCGGGGAGCTGTTTTTT; CDR3 protein: CASRQRLAAAGELFF
D gene: .; clone size: .; V gene: TRBV6-1; J gene: TRBJ2-5; CDR3 DNA: TGTGCCAGCAGTGAGGCGGGATTAACTCTTGGAGAGACCCAGTACTTC; CDR3 protein: CASSEAGLTLGETQYF
D gene: TRBD1; clone size: .; V gene: TRBV28; J gene: TRBJ2-7; CDR3 DNA: TGTGCCAGCAGTCAACCCGGGACAGCCTACGAGCAGTACTTC; CDR3 protein: CASSQPGTAYEQYF
D gene: TRBD2; clone size: .; V gene: TRBV9; J gene: TRBJ2-3; CDR3 DNA: TGTGCCAGCAGCGCGGGACTAGCGAGAGCGAGCACAGATACGCAGTATTTT; CDR3 protein: CASSAGLARASTDTQYF
D gene: .; clone size: .; V gene: TRBV11-2; J gene: TRBJ2-7; CDR3 DNA: TGTGCCAGCAGCTTAGAGGGTCAGAGCGACGAGCAGTACTTC; CDR3 protein: CASSLEGQSDEQYF
D gene: TRBD2; clone size: .; V gene: TRBV5-6; J gene: TRBJ2-1; CDR3 DNA: TGTGCCAGCAGCTTGGGACTAGCGGAAGAGCAGTTCTTC; CDR3 protein: CASSLGLAEEQFF
D gene: TRBD1; clone size: few; V gene: TRBV30; J gene: TRBJ1-5; CDR3 DNA: TGTGCCTGGAGTGAAGGGACAGTAAATCAGCCCCAGCATTTT; CDR3 protein: CAWSEGTVNQPQHF
D gene: .; clone size: .; V gene: TRBV3-1/TRBV3-2; J gene: TRBJ1-6; CDR3 DNA: TGTGCCAGCAGCCAAGACAGGAATTCACCCCTCCACTTT; CDR3 protein: CASSQDRNSPLHF
D gene: .; clone size: .; V gene: TRBV5-4; J gene: TRBJ2-2; CDR3 DNA: TGTGCCAGCAGCTCAATAGCGCCATCGAACACCGGGGAGCTGTTTTTT; CDR3 protein: CASSSIAPSNTGELFF
D gene: .; clone size: few; V gene: TRBV12-5; J gene: TRBJ2-2; CDR3 DNA: TGTGCTAGTGCCAGGGAGGGGGCCGGGACAGGGAACACCGGGGAGCTGTTTTTT; CDR3 protein: CASAREGAGTGNTGELFF
D gene: .; clone size: .; V gene: TRBV11-1; J gene: TRBJ2-7; CDR3 DNA: TGTGCTAGCAGCTTAGAGGGAGCGATCTACGAGCAGTACTTC; CDR3 protein: CASSLEGAIYEQYF
D gene: TRBD1; clone size: .; V gene: TRBV7-2; J gene: TRBJ2-1; CDR3 DNA: TGTGCCAGCAGCATACCGGGACAGGGTGTTAGGGATGAGCAGTTCTTC; CDR3 protein: CASSIPGQGVRDEQFF
D gene: .; clone size: .; V gene: TRBV28; J gene: TRBJ1-2; CDR3 DNA: TGTGCCAGCGTCGGGACAACTAACTATGGCTACACCTTC; CDR3 protein: CASVGTTNYGYTF
D gene: .; clone size: .; V gene: TRBV2; J gene: TRBJ2-7; CDR3 DNA: TGTGCCAGCAGGAGTCAGGGGTACGAGCAGTACTTC; CDR3 protein: CASRSQGYEQYF
D gene: .; clone size: .; V gene: TRBV10-3; J gene: TRBJ2-3; CDR3 DNA: TGTGCCATCAGTGAGACTCTTAGCGGCACAGATACGCAGTATTTT; CDR3 protein: CAISETLSGTDTQYF
D gene: TRBD1; clone size: .; V gene: TRBV18; J gene: TRBJ1-4; CDR3 DNA: TGTGCCAGCTCACCACAACAGGGGGCGGGTGAAAAACTGTTTTTT; CDR3 protein: CASSPQQGAGEKLFF
D gene: TRBD1; clone size: .; V gene: TRBV18; J gene: TRBJ1-6; CDR3 DNA: TGTGCCAGCTCGCCGCCCGGGACAGGGAATTCACCCCTCCACTTT; CDR3 protein: CASSPPGTGNSPLHF
D gene: .; clone size: .; V gene: TRBV9; J gene: TRBJ2-1; CDR3 DNA: TGTGCCAGCAGCGTCTTAACGGGAGTAAATGAGCAGTTCTTC; CDR3 protein: CASSVLTGVNEQFF
D gene: .; clone size: .; V gene: TRBV5-1; J gene: TRBJ2-2; CDR3 DNA: TGCGCCAGCAGCTTGGCCTGGGGAAATGCGGGCGGGGAGCTGTTTTTT; CDR3 protein: CASSLAWGNAGGELFF
D gene: .; clone size: .; V gene: TRBV6-2/TRBV6-3; J gene: TRBJ1-2; CDR3 DNA: TGTGCCAGCAGTTCTAGCCCTCCAGGAAGAAACTATGGCTACACCTTC; CDR3 protein: CASSSSPPGRNYGYTF
D gene: .; clone size: few; V gene: TRBV7-9; J gene: TRBJ1-1; CDR3 DNA: TGTGCCAGCAGCCCGGCGGGGAACACTGAAGCTTTCTTT; CDR3 protein: CASSPAGNTEAFF
D gene: .; clone size: once; V gene: TRBV7-2; J gene: TRBJ2-1; CDR3 DNA: TGTGCCAGCAGCTTAGGAGGGGGGGATGAGCAGTTCTTC; CDR3 protein: CASSLGGGDEQFF
D gene: .; clone size: .; V gene: TRBV7-3; J gene: TRBJ1-1; CDR3 DNA: TGTGCCATTTTCACGAACGGACAGCCGAACACTGAAGCTTTCTTT; CDR3 protein: CAIFTNGQPNTEAFF
D gene: .; clone size: once; V gene: TRBV10-3; J gene: TRBJ1-1; CDR3 DNA: TGTGCCATCAGTGAGTCAATGTCGGACACTGAAGCTTTCTTT; CDR3 protein: CAISESMSDTEAFF
D gene: .; clone size: .; V gene: TRBV28; J gene: TRBJ2-1; CDR3 DNA: TGTGCCAGCAGACCTCATGAGCCTCGGAATGAGCAGTTCTTC; CDR3 protein: CASRPHEPRNEQFF
D gene: TRBD2; clone size: .; V gene: TRBV10-3; J gene: TRBJ2-3; CDR3 DNA: TGTGCCATCAGTGAGGGCGGGAGCCCAGATACGCAGTATTTT; CDR3 protein: CAISEGGSPDTQYF
D gene: TRBD2; clone size: .; V gene: TRBV5-4; J gene: TRBJ2-1; CDR3 DNA: TGTGCCAGCAGCTCCTCGGGACTAGCAGTCAATGAGCAGTTCTTC; CDR3 protein: CASSSSGLAVNEQFF
D gene: .; clone size: .; V gene: TRBV5-4; J gene: TRBJ2-2; CDR3 DNA: TGTGCCAGCAGCTTGGAATCGGGGAACACCGGGGAGCTGTTTTTT; CDR3 protein: CASSLESGNTGELFF
D gene: TRBD1; clone size: .; V gene: TRBV7-9; J gene: TRBJ2-7; CDR3 DNA: TGTGCCAGCAGCAGAACCGGGACAGGCGAGCAGTACTTC; CDR3 protein: CASSRTGTGEQYF
D gene: TRBD1; clone size: .; V gene: TRBV6-2/TRBV6-3; J gene: TRBJ2-7; CDR3 DNA: TGTGCCAGCAGTTCACCGGGACAGGATGACGACGAGCAGTACTTC; CDR3 protein: CASSSPGQDDDEQYF
D gene: TRBD2; clone size: .; V gene: TRBV29-1; J gene: TRBJ2-5; CDR3 DNA: TGCAGCGTTGCTGTAGCGGGAGGGCGGGAGACCCAGTACTTC; CDR3 protein: CSVAVAGGRETQYF
D gene: TRBD2; clone size: .; V gene: TRBV11-3; J gene: TRBJ2-1; CDR3 DNA: TGTGCCAGCAGACCTAGCGGGAGTGGTAATGAGCAGTTCTTC; CDR3 protein: CASRPSGSGNEQFF
D gene: TRBD2; clone size: .; V gene: TRBV5-8; J gene: TRBJ2-5; CDR3 DNA: TGTGCCAGCAGCAAAGGGACTAGCGGAGACCAAGAGACCCAGTACTTC; CDR3 protein: CASSKGTSGDQETQYF